This TCR beta chain was documented in a study of T-cell memory formation after mild COVID-19. For the study at large: Each donor largely had its own TCR clusters.

The ends were cut back, 6 bases at V and 4 bases at J, with 11 bases in the middle. Germline V gene data show CDR1 as SEHNR and CDR2 as FQNEAQ (reference sequence). There are 13 residues in the CDR3. From 5'RACE with constant-segment primers came TCR alpha and TCR beta cDNA libraries that carried sample barcodes and UMIs. TCRdb independently ran MiXCR on the 5' RACE reads; one entry per CDR3 protein. This sample has roughly 550,000 distinct CDR3 sequences; roughly 20% occur once, and the top ten carry approximately 12%. A note on this clonotype: Antigen specificity is unknown.

Study-level results: Balance between CD4 and CD8 was seen in clones contracting day 15 to 85, and a CD4+ lean was seen in later expanders. There were some responding clones in pre-infection memory, which suggested that cross-reactive memory had joined.

This sequence joins TRBV7-9 and TRBJ2-3, with a tentative D call TRBD2 (6 bases). Sequenced input: PBMCs or a T cell subset sorted from them (not recorded which). The clonotype was recovered from an adult woman who had mild COVID-19 (a few samples of this study predate the infection). Cell type and time point are not known. The CDR3 coding sequence is TGTGCCAGCAGTGGGGGACTTGCAGATACGCAGTATTTT. Its translation is CASSGGLADTQYF.